The 12 T cell receptor beta chains in this list originate from one sample, sequenced in a study of cytomegalovirus exposure and HLA in healthy donors. 13 Jbeta primers and 60 Vbeta primers were used for the PCR. Assay used: immunoSEQ multiplex PCR; TCRdb lists only in-frame clones, some missing. Of 110,000 or so clones listed, about 78% are singletons. What was sequenced was PBMCs. The receptors were sampled from a woman aged 25 to 45 in good health and CMV-seropositive.

This chain connects TRBV28 to TRBJ2-7, with 11 bases lining up with TRBD2. This CDR3 has 14 residues. V lost 6 bases and J lost 1; bases outside the gene matches: 2. Germline CDR1 and CDR2: MDHEN and SYDVKM. This CDR3 reads CASRRTSGSYEQYF. The CDR3 nucleotides read TGTGCCAGCAGGAGGACTAGCGGGTCCTACGAGCAGTACTTC.

The chain has TRBV29-1 and TRBJ1-5; no clear D gene. Trimming stripped 6 bases from V and 0 bases from J, with 9 bases between. Germline V gene lookup returns CDR1 SQVTM and CDR2 ANQGSEA. This CDR3 region has 13 residues. The CDR3 loop is CSVRRFSNQPQHF. For the CDR3, the DNA is TGCAGCGTCCGGAGATTTAGCAATCAGCCCCAGCATTTT.

The V gene is TRBV6-1, the J gene TRBJ1-2; maybe TRBD1 (6 bases). The CDR3 extends over 13 amino acids. Per germline, CDR1 MNHNS and CDR2 SASEGT. V was cut by 6 bases and J by 5 bases, with 13 bases left in between. The CDR3 reads CASRSTGEYGYTF. The CDR3, as DNA: TGTGCCAGCAGATCGACAGGAGAATATGGCTACACCTTC.

The rearrangement uses TRBV6-1 and TRBJ1-2; weak D call: TRBD1 (5 bases). The germline V and J ends were trimmed by 3 bases and 3 bases, with 14 bases remaining between them. The CDR3 extends over 15 amino acids. Germline loops: CDR1 MNHNS, CDR2 SASEGT. The CDR3 DNA sequence: TGTGCCAGCAGTGACCCCAGGGCCGGACACTATGGCTACACCTTC. Its protein is CASSDPRAGHYGYTF.

The V call is TRBV6-5, the J call TRBJ2-7, with 8 bases fitting TRBD2. The length of the CDR3 is 15 residues. V trimming: 6 bases; J trimming: 3 bases; junction bases outside the gene matches: 10. Germline V gene lookup returns CDR1 MNHEY and CDR2 SVGAGI. The CDR3 spells CASSLAGTSIYEQYF. The CDR3 DNA reads TGTGCCAGCAGCCTGGCCGGGACTAGTATCTACGAGCAGTACTTC.

J is TRBJ1-1 and V is TRBV5-1; D gene unclear. The germline V gene encodes CDR1 SGHRS and CDR2 YFSETQ. The CDR3 runs 15 residues. Trimming took 0 bases from V and 0 from J, leaving 9 bases between them. This CDR3 reads CASSLASSVNTEAFF. Here the CDR3 DNA reads TGCGCCAGCAGCTTGGCCTCATCGGTGAACACTGAAGCTTTCTTT.

The chain employs TRBV6-1 and TRBJ1-5, with 8 bases lining up with TRBD1. Looked up from germline, CDR1 is MNHNS and CDR2 is SASEGT. Unmatched junction bases numbered 6, after V lost 10 bases and J lost 7 bases. There are 12 residues in the CDR3. CDR3 loop: CAIETGEQPQHF. CDR3 in DNA: TGTGCCATCGAGACAGGGGAACAGCCCCAGCATTTT.

For this clone: The junction does not match germline at one end; this may be a read error. The chain combines TRBV7-7 with TRBJ1-2, with D possibly TRBD1 on 6 matching bases. The CDR3 consists of 19 residues. In germline, CDR1 is SSHAT, CDR2 FNYEAQ (reference sequence). The DNA for the CDR3 is TGTGCTAGCAGCTTAGCTTACAGGGAAATTACTATCGGTTCCTATGGCTACACCTTC. Translated, it gives CASSLAYREITIGSYGYTF.

The chain has TRBV4-1 and TRBJ1-4; TRBD1 matches at 8 bases. The ends lost 8 bases at V and 5 bases at J; junction bases unmatched: 16. The CDR3 length is 17 residues. Germline assignment: CDR1 MGHRA and CDR2 YSYEKL. Here the CDR3 reads CASLDRELSGSNEKLFF. CDR3 nucleotides: TGCGCCAGCCTGGACAGGGAACTCTCGGGAAGCAATGAAAAACTGTTTTTT.

The rearrangement uses TRBV7-2 and TRBJ1-1, with 7 bases aligning to TRBD1. The germline gives CDR1 SGHTA, CDR2 FQGNSA. The CDR3 covers 13 residues. V dropped 3 bases and J dropped 7; count of bases not matched to a gene: 5. Written as DNA, the CDR3 is TGTGCCAGCAGCTTGGGACAGACACGTGAAGCTTTCTTT. It encodes CASSLGQTREAFF.

The chain recombines TRBV27 with TRBJ1-6; 7 bases are a match to TRBD1. Germline V gene lookup returns CDR1 MNHEY and CDR2 SMNVEV (reference sequence). V shed 1 base, J shed 7 bases, and the junction held 1 base outside the gene matches. The CDR3 is 14 residues long. The CDR3 is CASSLWGQNSPLHF. The CDR3 region has the DNA TGTGCCAGCAGTTTATGGGGACAGAATTCACCCCTCCACTTT.

V gene TRBV7-6 combines with J gene TRBJ2-5; TRBD2 matches 10 bases. Trimming at V came to 5 bases and at J to 2 bases, leaving 11 bases not matched to a gene. Per the germline V gene, CDR1 is SGHVS and CDR2 is FNYEAQ. The CDR3 is made up of 17 amino acids. CDR3 residues: CASSPPASGGLQETQYF. CDR3 DNA: TGTGCCAGCAGCCCCCCCGCTAGCGGGGGTTTGCAAGAGACCCAGTACTTC. Combining the CDR3 with reference TRBV7-6 and TRBJ2-5 gives the whole variable domain GAGVSQSPRYKVTKRGQDVALRCDPISGHVSLYWYRQALGQGPEFLTYFNYEAQQDKSGLPNDRFSAERPEGSISTLTIQRTEQRDSAMYRCASSPPASGGLQETQYFGPGTRLLVL.